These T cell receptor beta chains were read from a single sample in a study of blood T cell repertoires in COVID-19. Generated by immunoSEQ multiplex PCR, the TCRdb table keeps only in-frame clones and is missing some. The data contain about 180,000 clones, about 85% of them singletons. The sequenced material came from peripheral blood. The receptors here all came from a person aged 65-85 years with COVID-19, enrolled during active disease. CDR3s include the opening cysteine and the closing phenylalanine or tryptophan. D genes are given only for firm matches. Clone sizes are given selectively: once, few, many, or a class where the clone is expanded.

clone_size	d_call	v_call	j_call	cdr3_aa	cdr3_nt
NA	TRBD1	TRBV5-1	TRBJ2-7	CASSLGTSQGQVVYEQYF	TGCGCCAGCAGCTTGGGGACTTCCCAGGGACAGGTAGTCTACGAGCAGTACTTC
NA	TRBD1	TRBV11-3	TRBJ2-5	CASSFGTGQQETQYF	TGTGCCAGCAGCTTCGGGACAGGACAACAAGAGACCCAGTACTTC
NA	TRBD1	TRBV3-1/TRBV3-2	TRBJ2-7	CASSQGGAGGDATYF	TGTGCCAGCAGCCAAGGAGGGGCAGGGGGAGACGCAACTTACTTC
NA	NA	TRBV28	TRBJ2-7	CASRLPGQDEQYF	TGTGCCAGCAGACTACCGGGACAAGACGAGCAGTACTTC
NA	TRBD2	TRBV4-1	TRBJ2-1	CASSQVAGWDEQFF	TGCGCCAGCAGCCAAGTAGCGGGGTGGGATGAGCAGTTCTTC
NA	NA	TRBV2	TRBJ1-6	CASSDGAGLGSPLHF	TGTGCCAGCAGTGACGGCGCAGGGCTGGGTTCACCCCTCCACTTT
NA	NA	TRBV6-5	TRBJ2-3	CASSPDRPHTDTQYF	TGTGCCAGCAGTCCGGACAGACCCCACACAGATACGCAGTATTTT
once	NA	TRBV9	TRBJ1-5	CASSRGQNQPQHF	TGTGCCAGCAGCCGTGGACAAAATCAGCCCCAGCATTTT
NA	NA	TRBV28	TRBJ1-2	CASSFGQANYGYTF	TGTGCCAGCAGTTTTGGGCAGGCCAACTATGGCTACACCTTC
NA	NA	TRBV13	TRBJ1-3	CASSLDRGNTIYF	TGTGCCAGCAGCTTAGATCGGGGAAACACCATATATTTT
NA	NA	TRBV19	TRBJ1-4	CASSSRLEKLFF	TGTGCCAGTTCGAGCAGACTTGAAAAACTGTTTTTT
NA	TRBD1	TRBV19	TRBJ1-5	CASSLDRGYGQPQHF	TGTGCCAGTAGTTTAGACAGGGGTTACGGTCAGCCCCAGCATTTT
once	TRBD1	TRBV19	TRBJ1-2	CASTRAGTGGRYGYTF	TGTGCCAGCACACGGGCAGGGACAGGGGGCAGATATGGCTACACCTTC
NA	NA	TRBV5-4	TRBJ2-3	CASSAGQKIDPPRAVF	TGTGCCAGCAGCGCGGGACAGAAGATCGACCCACCGAGGGCAGTATTT
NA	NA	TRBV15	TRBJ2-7	CATSRDGGRGSEQYF	TGTGCCACCAGCAGAGACGGGGGGCGCGGTAGCGAGCAGTACTTC
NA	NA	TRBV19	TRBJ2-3	CASRLQVSTDTQYF	TGTGCCAGTAGGCTACAGGTTAGCACAGATACGCAGTATTTT
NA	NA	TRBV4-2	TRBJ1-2	CASSQWDISGENYGYTF	TGTGCCAGCAGCCAATGGGACATCTCCGGGGAGAACTATGGCTACACCTTC
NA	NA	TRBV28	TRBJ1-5	CASSLWGVGGQPQHF	TGTGCCAGCAGTTTATGGGGGGTGGGGGGGCAGCCCCAGCATTTT
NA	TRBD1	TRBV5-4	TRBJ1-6	CASSGGQGDISPLHF	TGTGCCAGCAGCGGTGGACAGGGCGACATTTCACCCCTCCACTTT
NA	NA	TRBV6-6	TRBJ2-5	CANEQATPVGETQYF	TGTGCCAACGAACAGGCCACGCCCGTGGGAGAGACCCAGTACTTC
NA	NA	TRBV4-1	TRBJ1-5	CASSLRVSQPQHF	TGCGCCAGCAGCCTTCGGGTTTCTCAGCCCCAGCATTTT
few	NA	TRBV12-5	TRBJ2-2	CASGLGAGTGELFF	TGTGCTAGTGGTTTGGGAGCAGGCACCGGGGAGCTGTTTTTT
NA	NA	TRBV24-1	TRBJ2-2	CATSFLEAGELFF	TGTGCCACCAGTTTCTTAGAAGCCGGGGAGCTGTTTTTT
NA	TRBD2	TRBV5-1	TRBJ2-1	CASSLTPSGASYNEQFF	TGCGCCAGCAGCTTGACGCCTAGCGGCGCCTCCTACAATGAGCAGTTCTTC
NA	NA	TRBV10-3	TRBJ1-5	CAISMTNSNQPQHF	TGTGCCATCAGCATGACAAATAGCAATCAGCCCCAGCATTTT
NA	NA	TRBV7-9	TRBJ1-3	CANTRGSGNTIYF	TGTGCCAACACAAGGGGCTCTGGAAACACCATATATTTT
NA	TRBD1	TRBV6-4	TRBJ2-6	CASSDWDRATFPTRGQGVLTF	TGTGCCAGCAGTGACTGGGACAGGGCCACTTTTCCGACTCGGGGTCAAGGCGTCCTGACTTTC
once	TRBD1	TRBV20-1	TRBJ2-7	CSASSQRTGFLEQYF	TGCAGTGCTAGTTCCCAGAGGACAGGGTTTCTCGAGCAGTACTTC
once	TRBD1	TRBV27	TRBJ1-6	CASLGTGASPLHF	TGTGCCAGCCTCGGGACAGGGGCTTCACCCCTCCACTTT
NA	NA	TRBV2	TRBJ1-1	CASSETGRTEAFF	TGTGCCAGCAGTGAAACTGGGAGAACTGAAGCTTTCTTT
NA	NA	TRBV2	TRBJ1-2	CASSFTYNPGEGYTF	TGTGCCAGCAGCTTTACCTACAATCCAGGGGAGGGCTACACCTTC
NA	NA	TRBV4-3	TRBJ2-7	CASSQDSGTYEQYF	TGCGCCAGCAGCCAAGATTCAGGGACCTACGAGCAGTACTTC
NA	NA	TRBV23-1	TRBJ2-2	CASTRINTGRGTGELFF	TGCGCCAGCACCCGGATCAACACAGGGCGCGGCACCGGGGAGCTGTTTTTT